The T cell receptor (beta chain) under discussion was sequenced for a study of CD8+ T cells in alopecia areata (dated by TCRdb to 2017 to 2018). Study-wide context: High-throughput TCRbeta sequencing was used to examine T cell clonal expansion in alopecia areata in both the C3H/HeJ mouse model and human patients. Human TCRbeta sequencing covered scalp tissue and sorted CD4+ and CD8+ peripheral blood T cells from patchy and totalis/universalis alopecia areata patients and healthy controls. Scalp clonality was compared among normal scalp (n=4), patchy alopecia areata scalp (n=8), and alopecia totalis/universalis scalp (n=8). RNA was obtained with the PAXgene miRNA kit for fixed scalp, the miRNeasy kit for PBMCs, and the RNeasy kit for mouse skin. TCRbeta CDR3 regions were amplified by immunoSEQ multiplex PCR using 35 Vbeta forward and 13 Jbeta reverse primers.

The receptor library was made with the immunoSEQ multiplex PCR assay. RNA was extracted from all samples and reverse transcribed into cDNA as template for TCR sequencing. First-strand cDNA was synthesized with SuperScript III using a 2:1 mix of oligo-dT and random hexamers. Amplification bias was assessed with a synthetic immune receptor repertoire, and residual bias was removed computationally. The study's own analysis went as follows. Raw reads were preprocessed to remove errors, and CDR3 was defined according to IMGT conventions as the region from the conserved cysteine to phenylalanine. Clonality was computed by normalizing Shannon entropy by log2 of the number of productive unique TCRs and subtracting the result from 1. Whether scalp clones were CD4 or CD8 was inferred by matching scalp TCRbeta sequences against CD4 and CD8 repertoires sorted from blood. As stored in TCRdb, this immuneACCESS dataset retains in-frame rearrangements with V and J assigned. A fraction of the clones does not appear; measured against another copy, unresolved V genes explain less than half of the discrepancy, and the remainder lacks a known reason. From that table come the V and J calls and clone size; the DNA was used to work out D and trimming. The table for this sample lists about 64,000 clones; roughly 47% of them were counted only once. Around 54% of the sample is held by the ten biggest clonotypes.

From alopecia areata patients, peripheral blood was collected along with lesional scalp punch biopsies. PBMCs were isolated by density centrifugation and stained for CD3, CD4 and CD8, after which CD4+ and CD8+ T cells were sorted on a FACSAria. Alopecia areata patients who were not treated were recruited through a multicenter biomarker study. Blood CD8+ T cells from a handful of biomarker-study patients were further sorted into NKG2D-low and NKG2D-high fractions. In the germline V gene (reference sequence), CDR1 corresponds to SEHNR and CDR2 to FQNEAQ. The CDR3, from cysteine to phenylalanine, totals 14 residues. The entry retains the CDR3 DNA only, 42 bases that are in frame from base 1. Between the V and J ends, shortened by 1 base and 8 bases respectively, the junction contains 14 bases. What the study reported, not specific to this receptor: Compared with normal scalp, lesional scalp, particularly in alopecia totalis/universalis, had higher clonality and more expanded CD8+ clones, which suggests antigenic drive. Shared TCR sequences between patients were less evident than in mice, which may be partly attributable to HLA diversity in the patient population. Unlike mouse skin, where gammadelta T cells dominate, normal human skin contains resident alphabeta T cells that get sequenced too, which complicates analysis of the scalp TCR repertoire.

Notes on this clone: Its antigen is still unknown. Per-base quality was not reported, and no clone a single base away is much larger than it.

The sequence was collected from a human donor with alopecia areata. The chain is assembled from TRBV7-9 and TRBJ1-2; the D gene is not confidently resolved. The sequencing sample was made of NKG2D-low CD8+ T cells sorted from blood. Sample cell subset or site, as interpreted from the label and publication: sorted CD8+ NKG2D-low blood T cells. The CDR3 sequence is CASSLVARLEGYTF. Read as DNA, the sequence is TGTGCCAGCAGCTTAGTCGCCAGGCTCGAAGGCTACACCTTC.